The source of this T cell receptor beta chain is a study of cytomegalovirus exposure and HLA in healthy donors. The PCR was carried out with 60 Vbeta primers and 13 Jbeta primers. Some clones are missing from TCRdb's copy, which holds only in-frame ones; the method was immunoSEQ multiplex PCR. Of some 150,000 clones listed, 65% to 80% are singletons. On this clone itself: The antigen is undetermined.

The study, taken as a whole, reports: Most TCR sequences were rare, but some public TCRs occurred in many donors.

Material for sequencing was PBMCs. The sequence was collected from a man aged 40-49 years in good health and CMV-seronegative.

The CDR3 DNA is TGTGCCTGGAGTGTATCAGGACAGCTGCACCCAAGGGAGACCCAGTACTTC. Its translation is CAWSVSGQLHPRETQYF. The V and J genes are TRBV30 and TRBJ2-5; maybe TRBD1 (6 bases). Per the germline V gene, CDR1 is GTSNPN and CDR2 is SVGIG (reference sequence). Deletions cut 0 bases from V and 5 bases from J, with 22 bases between. The CDR3 has 17 amino acids.